This record covers a single T cell receptor (beta chain). What it binds is not known. The CDR3 extends over 11 amino acids. Germline V lookup: CDR1 SQVTM, CDR2 ANQGSEA. Trimming shortened V by 5 bases and J by 4 bases, and 8 bases separated the two germline ends. The sample is drawn from a study of CD8 T cells in ankylosing spondylitis. General observations from the study: The disease-linked clones had a CD8+ phenotype and low blood frequencies. A TCR beta motif of several highly homologous variants appeared characteristic of ankylosing spondylitis blood.

Library preparation for TCR beta used quantitative 5'-RACE with molecular barcodes. MiXCR, run by TCRdb on the 5' RACE reads, gives a single entry per CDR3 protein. The repertoire holds about 540,000 distinct CDR3 sequences, with approximately 12% as singletons. This sequence was found in a male donor with ankylosing spondylitis. The source material was blood, either unsorted or a sorted T cell fraction (not recorded which). This rearrangement joins TRBV29-1 to TRBJ1-2, with D perhaps TRBD1 (6 bases). CDR3 in amino acids: CSVRQVYGYTF. The CDR3 DNA reads as TGCAGCGTTAGACAGGTCTATGGCTACACCTTC.